These 3 T cell receptor beta chains came from one sample sequenced in a study of beta chain features in type 1 diabetes. Expressed TCRB transcripts were sequenced, since all the RNA that had been isolated was reverse transcribed. Some clones are missing from TCRdb's copy, which holds only in-frame ones; the method was immunoSEQ multiplex PCR. The profile shows nearly 700,000 clones, roughly an eighth of them singletons. Study-wide findings and caveats: When Type 1 diabetes patients were examined, their TCRB CDR3s proved moderately but significantly shorter in all four CD4+ subsets.

Their recognized antigens are unknown. The specimen sequenced was naive CD4+ T cells from blood. The receptors originated from a man in his late teens or twenties with type 1 diabetes.

This clone was picked up a small number of times. This rearrangement joins TRBV2 to TRBJ1-1; D uncertain. Trimming stripped 6 bases from V and 7 bases from J, with 9 bases between. Germline V gene lookup returns CDR1 SNHLY and CDR2 FYNNEI. The CDR3 runs 11 residues. CDR3 DNA: TGTGCCAGCAGGAGGGAGCTTGAAGCTTTCTTT. Translation: CASRRELEAFF. Drawing the rest from reference TRBV2 and TRBJ1-1, the complete variable domain is EPEVTQTPSHQVTQMGQEVILRCVPISNHLYFYWYRQILGQKVEFLVSFYNNEISEKSEIFDDQFSVERPDGSNFTLKIRSTKLEDSAMYFCASRRELEAFFGQGTRLTVV.

This clone was picked up a small number of times. V usage is TRBV9 and J usage is TRBJ1-5; 7 bases match TRBD1. V dropped 2 bases and J dropped 0; count of bases not matched to a gene: 2. Germline CDR1 SGDLS, CDR2 YYNGEE. This CDR3 contains 15 residues. CDR3 amino acids: CASSVGQDSNQPQHF. The DNA of the CDR3 is TGTGCCAGCAGCGTTGGACAGGATAGCAATCAGCCCCAGCATTTT.

This clone has only one observation. V gene TRBV5-4 combines with J gene TRBJ1-2; 12 bases align to TRBD1. CDR3 length: 16 amino acids. Unmatched junction bases numbered 12, after V lost 4 bases and J lost 8 bases. Germline V gene lookup returns CDR1 SGHNT and CDR2 YYREEE (reference sequence). The CDR3 reads CASSPTRGQGAGGYTF. The CDR3, as DNA: TGTGCCAGCAGCCCCACCCGGGGACAGGGGGCCGGAGGCTACACCTTC.